Listed here is a single T cell receptor (beta chain). Its antigen is not identified. PCR employed 60 Vbeta and 13 Jbeta primers. Produced via immunoSEQ multiplex PCR; TCRdb's table is partial and in-frame only. The table counts about 120,000 clones; 3.5% to 4.5% lies in the top ten. The sample is drawn from a study of cytomegalovirus exposure and HLA in healthy donors. Whole-study results and caveats: Later analysis identified a missense DCLRE1C variant that was linked to TCR beta V- and J-gene trimming. With DRB1 most and HLA-C fewest, TCR association rates differed between HLA loci in a later analysis.

Nominal health characterized the donors when sampled, though unrecorded immune exposures were likely. The germline gives CDR1 SGHTA, CDR2 FQGNSA. The CDR3 length is 14 residues. Trimming at V came to 5 bases and at J to 4 bases, leaving 8 bases not matched to a gene. The chain couples TRBV7-2 to TRBJ2-7; 7 bases are shared with TRBD2. The sample taken for sequencing was PBMCs. This TCR was recovered from a young man in good health and CMV-seronegative. The CDR3 DNA is TGTGCCAGCAGCCCTCGGATGGGGGGGTACGAGCAGTACTTC. It yields the protein CASSPRMGGYEQYF.